These 29 T cell receptor beta chains were sequenced from one sample in a study of T cells expressing NK-cell markers. Reprocessing the 5' RACE reads, TCRdb reports a single entry for every CDR3 protein and omits DNA. The table for this sample gives roughly 380,000 distinct CDR3 sequences. What was sequenced was blood T cells: a sorted CD56 or NKG2C T cell subset, CD4+ or CD8+ T cells, or bulk PBMC T cells (not recorded which). Receptors originate from a man aged 18-75 years in good health.

The chain is built from TRBV12-3 or TRBV12-4 and TRBJ2-1; TCRdb gives TRBD1 as the D gene, but with no DNA this cannot be confirmed. The CDR3 loop spans 13 amino acids. CDR3 amino acids: CASSFQFGDRQFF.

The rearrangement joins TRBV5-4 to TRBJ2-1; the TCRdb call, TRBD2, lacks DNA for checking. The germline V gene has CDR1 SGHNT and CDR2 YYREEE (reference sequence). The CDR3 has 18 residues. The CDR3 is CASSLGTAGTSGYNEQFF.

This chain joins TRBV5-1 and TRBJ1-3; checking the TCRdb D call of TRBD1 is not possible without DNA. Per the germline V gene, CDR1 is SGHRS and CDR2 is YFSETQ. The length of the CDR3 is 16 residues. This CDR3 is CASSTSTGNSGNTIYF.

The V call is TRBV20-1, the J call TRBJ1-5; TCRdb designates TRBD1, a call that cannot be tested without DNA. Germline CDR1 DFQATT, CDR2 SNEGSKA (reference sequence). The CDR3 has 14 amino acids. The CDR3 reads CSAARTGSDQPQHF.

The chain combines TRBV12-3 or TRBV12-4 with TRBJ2-7; the D call from TCRdb, TRBD1, cannot be confirmed without DNA. The CDR3 sequence is 14 residues long. CDR3 sequence reads: CASRLAGGPYEQYF.

The rearrangement joins TRBV6-1 to TRBJ1-5; with no DNA, the TCRdb D assignment of TRBD1 cannot be verified. The CDR3 has 14 residues. Germline V gene sequence: CDR1 MNHNS, CDR2 SASEGT. CDR3: CASSKDRGNQPQHF.

This sequence joins TRBV27 and TRBJ2-1; lacking DNA, the TRBD2 call made by TCRdb goes unchecked. Germline-derived CDR1 and CDR2 are MNHEY and SMNVEV (reference sequence). This CDR3 spans 15 amino acids. Here the CDR3 reads CASRALWADYNEQFF.

CDR3 loop: CASSQGGLVYYNEQFF. The genes are TRBV14 and TRBJ2-1; with no DNA, the TCRdb D assignment of TRBD2 cannot be verified. Germline loops: CDR1 SGHDN, CDR2 FVKESK. CDR3 length equals 16 residues. Combining the CDR3 with reference TRBV14 and TRBJ2-1 gives the whole variable domain EAGVTQFPSHSVIEKGQTVTLRCDPISGHDNLYWYRRVMGKEIKFLLHFVKESKQDESGMPNNRFLAERTGGTYSTLKVQPAELEDSGVYFCASSQGGLVYYNEQFFGPGTRLTVL.

This chain uses TRBV9 with TRBJ2-5; TCRdb lists TRBD2, though no DNA is available to test this call. The germline gives CDR1 SGDLS, CDR2 YYNGEE. The CDR3 sequence is 16 residues long. The CDR3 loop is CASSVGLAAFRETQYF.

The rearrangement uses TRBV2 and TRBJ2-7; TCRdb reports TRBD1, a call that lacks DNA to check it against. This CDR3 is 17 amino acids long. Germline V gives CDR1 SNHLY, CDR2 FYNNEI. The CDR3 sequence is CASSDHGGSDKAYEQYF.

V usage is TRBV11-2 and J usage is TRBJ2-3; TCRdb indicates TRBD2, and absent DNA this call remains unverified. Looked up from germline, CDR1 is SGHAT and CDR2 is FQNNGV. The CDR3 spans 15 residues. The CDR3: CASSLVPRGGGTQYF.

The chain is built from TRBV3-1 and TRBJ2-7; TCRdb lists TRBD2, though no DNA is available to test this call. This CDR3 contains 14 residues. In germline, CDR1 is LGHDT, CDR2 YNNKEL (reference sequence). The CDR3 sequence is CASTSNGELYEQYF.

V is TRBV7-2 and J is TRBJ1-3. Germline V lookup: CDR1 SGHTA, CDR2 FQGNSA. This CDR3 spans 21 amino acids. This chain's CDR3 is CASSLPSSLGGLRSSGNTIYF.

This chain links TRBV7-9 with TRBJ2-7; TCRdb proposes TRBD1, but this gene call is untestable without DNA. Germline loops: CDR1 SEHNR, CDR2 FQNEAQ (reference sequence). CDR3 length: 16 residues. CDR3 residues: CASSSDKLRGVYEQYF. Full variable domain (missing parts from reference TRBV7-9 and TRBJ2-7): DTGVSQNPRHKITKRGQNVTFRCDPISEHNRLYWYRQTLGQGPEFLTYFQNEAQLEKSRLLSDRFSAERPKGSFSTLEIQRTEQGDSAMYLCASSSDKLRGVYEQYFGPGTRLTVT.

The chain recombines TRBV7-6 with TRBJ2-1. This CDR3 has 12 amino acids. Germline lookup yields CDR1 SGHVS and CDR2 FNYEAQ. The CDR3: CASSLADNEQFF. Combining the CDR3 with reference TRBV7-6 and TRBJ2-1 gives the whole variable domain GAGVSQSPRYKVTKRGQDVALRCDPISGHVSLYWYRQALGQGPEFLTYFNYEAQQDKSGLPNDRFSAERPEGSISTLTIQRTEQRDSAMYRCASSLADNEQFFGPGTRLTVL.

This chain uses TRBV5-1 with TRBJ1-2; without DNA, the TCRdb call of TRBD1 cannot be checked. Germline CDR1 is SGHRS and CDR2 is YFSETQ. This CDR3 has 16 amino acids. This CDR3 reads CASSLGTGTSLYGYTF.

The V call is TRBV6-5, the J call TRBJ1-3. This CDR3 contains 16 residues. Germline V gene sequence: CDR1 MNHEY, CDR2 SVGAGI. CDR3 sequence: CASSYSRSGAGNTIYF.

The chain carries TRBV20-1 and TRBJ2-5; TCRdb's assignment of TRBD2 cannot be checked, as there is no DNA. The germline gives CDR1 DFQATT, CDR2 SNEGSKA (reference sequence). The CDR3 consists of 13 residues. The CDR3 protein is CSASASDLRTQYF.

The chain employs TRBV12-3 or TRBV12-4 and TRBJ1-3. The CDR3 contains 14 residues. The CDR3 is CASSTFVYGNTIYF.

The J gene is TRBJ2-5, the V gene TRBV5-6; TCRdb selects TRBD1, and the lack of DNA leaves this call unchecked. CDR3 length: 16 residues. Germline assignment: CDR1 SGHDT and CDR2 YYEEEE. CDR3 region: CASSPGGRTGKETQYF. The full variable domain, with the rest looked up from reference TRBV5-6 and TRBJ2-5, is DAGVTQSPTHLIKTRGQQVTLRCSPKSGHDTVSWYQQALGQGPQFIFQYYEEEERQRGNFPDRFSGHQFPNYSSELNVNALLLGDSALYLCASSPGGRTGKETQYFGPGTRLLVL.

J is TRBJ2-7 and V is TRBV3-1; the TCRdb call, TRBD1, lacks DNA for checking. Germline V gene sequence: CDR1 LGHDT, CDR2 YNNKEL (reference sequence). The CDR3 covers 14 residues. CDR3 sequence reads: CASSPRQNYYEQYF.

The V call is TRBV4-2, the J call TRBJ1-6; TCRdb's D gene call, TRBD1, goes unchecked for lack of DNA. From germline, CDR1 is LGHNA and CDR2 YNFKEQ. The length of the CDR3 is 16 residues. The CDR3 sequence: CASSQEGGEDNSPLHF.

The rearrangement joins TRBV6-5 to TRBJ2-4. The CDR3 consists of 18 residues. CDR1 MNHEY and CDR2 SVGAGI come from the germline V gene. The chain's CDR3 is CASSYSSQLPIAKNIQYF.

The rearrangement uses TRBV12-3 or TRBV12-4 and TRBJ2-3; the D gene TCRdb calls, TRBD1, cannot be checked with no DNA. This CDR3 region has 16 residues. The CDR3 loop reads CASFLAGTGGVNTQYF.

The genes are TRBV11-2 and TRBJ2-7; TCRdb calls TRBD2, which cannot be checked without DNA. There are 15 residues in the CDR3. Germline V gene lookup returns CDR1 SGHAT and CDR2 FQNNGV. The CDR3 here is CASSFTDSENYEQYF.

The V call is TRBV2, the J call TRBJ2-6; as DNA is missing, the TRBD1 call by TCRdb cannot be tested. CDR3 length equals 16 residues. From germline, CDR1 is SNHLY and CDR2 FYNNEI. The CDR3 sequence is CASSTTGGTGANVLTF.

This chain's CDR3 is CASSSQARGLTNEKLFF. V and J are TRBV28 and TRBJ1-4; TCRdb gives TRBD1 as the D gene, but with no DNA this cannot be confirmed. This CDR3 is built from 17 residues. Germline V CDR1 and CDR2: MDHEN, SYDVKM.

The rearrangement links TRBV27 to TRBJ2-3; TCRdb calls TRBD2, which cannot be checked without DNA. CDR3 length: 14 residues. CDR1 and CDR2 (germline): MNHEY, SMNVEV (reference sequence). The CDR3 loop reads CAARTSGTTDTQYF.

The chain joins TRBV5-1 to TRBJ2-3; TCRdb picks TRBD2, but there is no DNA to check that call. There are 15 residues in the CDR3. Germline lookup yields CDR1 SGHRS and CDR2 YFSETQ. CDR3 amino acids: CASSLVPSSTDTQYF.